Each of the 8 T cell receptor beta chains below was sequenced from the same sample in a study of blood T cell repertoires in COVID-19. The table came from immunoSEQ multiplex PCR; TCRdb's copy has only in-frame clones and leaves some out. Among approximately 160,000 clones listed, more than 85% were seen once. The sample was peripheral blood. The receptors stem from an older woman with COVID-19, enrolled during active disease.

This chain links TRBV11-2 with TRBJ2-2; 9 nucleotides match TRBD1. V dropped 2 bases and J dropped 7; count of bases not matched to a gene: 8. The CDR3 runs to 16 residues. The germline gives CDR1 SGHAT, CDR2 FQNNGV. In DNA, the CDR3 is TGTGCCAGCAGCTTACCGGGGGACAGGGTCAGCGGGGAGCTGTTTTTT. This encodes CASSLPGDRVSGELFF. Looking up the rest from reference TRBV11-2 and TRBJ2-2 gives the full variable domain: EAGVAQSPRYKIIEKRQSVAFWCNPISGHATLYWYQQILGQGPKLLIQFQNNGVVDDSQLPKDRFSAERLKGVDSTLKIQPAKLEDSAVYLCASSLPGDRVSGELFFGEGSRLTVL.

The chain couples TRBV6-6 to TRBJ1-1; 8 bases fit TRBD1. The ends lost 5 bases at V and 4 bases at J; junction bases unmatched: 9. CDR3 length: 15 residues. The germline CDR1 and CDR2 sequences are MNHNY and SVGAGI (reference sequence). CDR3 DNA: TGTGCCAGCAGTACAGGGGGACGGGGGAGCACTGAAGCTTTCTTT. Its translation: CASSTGGRGSTEAFF.

This rearrangement joins TRBV19 to TRBJ2-7; D is unclear. V was pared by 2 bases and J by 7 bases, with 21 bases between. Per germline, CDR1 LNHDA and CDR2 SQIVND (reference sequence). CDR3 length: 16 amino acids. The CDR3 DNA sequence: TGTGCCAGTAGTATAATTCCTGCGGCCGTCGTCAAAGAGCAGTACTTC. The encoded protein is CASSIIPAAVVKEQYF.

The chain uses TRBV19 and TRBJ2-5, with a weak D call TRBD1 (6 bases). Germline loops: CDR1 LNHDA, CDR2 SQIVND (reference sequence). This CDR3 contains 13 residues. Trimming pared 0 bases from V and 4 bases from J, leaving 6 bases between. The CDR3 protein is CASSIDRGETQYF. The CDR3 nucleotides are TGTGCCAGTAGTATAGACAGGGGAGAGACCCAGTACTTC.

This rearrangement joins TRBV29-1 to TRBJ2-5; tentatively, D is TRBD1 (5 bases). The V gene's germline CDR1 is SQVTM and CDR2 ANQGSEA. The CDR3 consists of 13 residues. Trimming removed 7 bases at V and 5 bases at J, with 17 bases between. CDR3 in DNA: TGCAGCGGCACAAAATTTAGGGGTGAGACCCAGTACTTC. Its translation: CSGTKFRGETQYF.

V gene TRBV5-1 combines with J gene TRBJ2-5, with TRBD1 as a possible D gene (6 bases). Germline V gene data show CDR1 as SGHRS and CDR2 as YFSETQ. Trimming shortened V by 0 bases and J by 2 bases, and 11 bases separated the two germline ends. The CDR3 is made up of 15 amino acids. The CDR3 bases are TGCGCCAGCAGCTTGGAGGGGACAACTCAAGAGACCCAGTACTTC. Amino acid sequence: CASSLEGTTQETQYF.

The V gene is TRBV7-3, the J gene TRBJ1-1; D is perhaps TRBD1 (5 bases). Germline V gene lookup returns CDR1 SGHTA and CDR2 FQGTGA. Trimming shortened V by 3 bases and J by 3 bases, and 8 bases separated the two germline ends. The CDR3 is made up of 13 amino acids. The CDR3 here is CASSLDTHTEAFF. In DNA, the CDR3 is TGTGCCAGCAGCTTGGACACCCACACTGAAGCTTTCTTT.

This sequence joins TRBV5-6 and TRBJ2-7, with 12 bases identical to TRBD1. The J segment lost 4 bases and the V segment lost 5 bases, leaving 4 bases of the junction unmatched. CDR3 length: 14 amino acids. Looked up from germline, CDR1 is SGHDT and CDR2 is YYEEEE. The CDR3 is CASSPGQGAYEQYF. The CDR3 nucleotides are TGTGCCAGCAGTCCGGGACAGGGGGCTTACGAGCAGTACTTC.